The sequence of this T cell receptor (beta chain) was determined in a study of T-cell memory formation after mild COVID-19 (dated by TCRdb to the early 2020s). A note on the overall study: TCR sequence clusters from the two donors were found to be largely donor specific. The cohort comprised two young, previously healthy adult volunteers, one female and one male. In two donors, T-cell clones that expanded and contracted after mild COVID-19 were followed by sequencing TCRalpha and TCRbeta repertoires longitudinally.

TCRdb lists the instrument as Illumina NovaSeq 6000. Using 5'RACE with constant-segment primers, TCRalpha and TCRbeta cDNA libraries were constructed, with sample barcodes and unique molecular identifiers added in the process. RNA was extracted from every sample with Trizol reagent. Amplification of the libraries took two PCR steps, and the second step added a second sample barcode plus Illumina TruSeq adapters. Sequencing of the libraries was done on an Illumina NovaSeq, producing 2 x 150 bp paired-end reads. Per the original workflow: Reads were demultiplexed and collapsed into UMI-guided consensus sequences with migec v1.2.7. With mixcr v2.1.11, UMI consensuses were aligned to TRA and TRB V and J templates and assembled into clonotypes. A clonotype was counted as expanded or contracted only when both edgeR and NoisET called the clonotype significant, with the noise models trained on biological replicates. For edgeR calls, the thresholds were a false discovery rate-adjusted p below 0.01 and a log2 fold-change of 1. PCA with hierarchical clustering of max-normalized trajectories of the 1000 most abundant clonotypes was used as exploratory dynamics analysis. The CD4 or CD8 phenotype of responding clones was assigned using the separately sequenced CD4+ and CD8+ repertoires. TCRdb applied fastp at Q25 and MiXCR to the public reads, then kept only in-frame beta chains. One record per CDR3 amino acid sequence lists the most common genes and DNA. The V and J calls were determined by TCRdb, not by the authors. This sample comprises 250,000 to 300,000 distinct CDR3 sequences, about 16% of them detected only once. The ten largest clones capture about a fifth of the sample.

Ficoll-Paque density gradient centrifugation was the method used to isolate PBMCs. In its sample, this clonotype was seen a few times. Its binding antigen is unknown. There are no base qualities to consult, and no much larger clone falls within one base. What the research found in general, with its limitations: Contracting CD4+ clones were found mainly in CM and EM memory subsets, while CD8+ clones were enriched in EMRA. Some responding clones were found in pre-infection memory, which suggests that pre-existing cross-reactive memory T cells took part in the SARS-CoV-2 response. SARS-CoV-2 specificity was not confirmed for the second-wave clones peaking on day 37. Only a couple of mild cases were covered by the study, and larger cohorts that include severe cases with pre-infection samples were considered necessary. Clones contracting from day 15 to 85 had balanced CD4/CD8 phenotypes, while a second wave expanding from day 15 to 37 was biased towards CD4+.

Sequenced: PBMCs or a T cell subset sorted from them (not recorded which). This clonotype originated in a young man who had mild COVID-19 (a few samples of this study predate the infection). The sample titles of this study are shuffled in the database, so cell type and time point are left out; the donor was told from shared clones.

At the DNA level, the sequence is TGTGCCAGCAGCTTAGCGCAGGGGGCTCCCCCAGAGACCCAGTACTTC. Protein translation: CASSLAQGAPPETQYF. The rearranged segments are TRBV7-8 and TRBJ2-5, with 8 bases matching TRBD1. CDR1 SGHVS and CDR2 FQNEAQ are derived from the germline V gene. V is pruned by 0 bases and J by 4 bases, leaving 7 bases of the junction without a gene match. Counted from cysteine to phenylalanine, this CDR3 has 16 amino acids. CDR3 DNA is the only sequence kept; it has 48 bases, read in frame from the first base.